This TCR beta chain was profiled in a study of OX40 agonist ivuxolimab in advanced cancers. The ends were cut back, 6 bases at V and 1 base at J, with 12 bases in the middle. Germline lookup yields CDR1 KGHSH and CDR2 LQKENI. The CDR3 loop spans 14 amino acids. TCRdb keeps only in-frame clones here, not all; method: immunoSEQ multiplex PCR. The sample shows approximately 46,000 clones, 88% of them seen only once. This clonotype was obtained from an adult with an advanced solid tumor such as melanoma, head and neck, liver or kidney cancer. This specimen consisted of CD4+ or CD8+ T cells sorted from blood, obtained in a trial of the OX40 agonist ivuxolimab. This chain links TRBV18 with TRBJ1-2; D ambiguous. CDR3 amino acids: CASSRGKDNYGYTF. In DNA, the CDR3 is TGTGCCAGCTCTAGAGGAAAGGATAACTATGGCTACACCTTC.